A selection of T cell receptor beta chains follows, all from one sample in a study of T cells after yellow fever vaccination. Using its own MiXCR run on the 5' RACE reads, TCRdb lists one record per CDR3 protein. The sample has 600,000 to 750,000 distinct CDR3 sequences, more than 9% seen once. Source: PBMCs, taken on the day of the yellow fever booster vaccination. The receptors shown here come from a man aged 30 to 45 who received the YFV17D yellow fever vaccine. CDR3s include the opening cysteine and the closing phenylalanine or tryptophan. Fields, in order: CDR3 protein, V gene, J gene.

CDR3: CASSPLTTVNTEAFF
V: TRBV4-3
J: TRBJ1-1

CDR3: CASSPRQGMGTDTQYF
V: TRBV11-2
J: TRBJ2-3

CDR3: CSVAVGLAGGETQYF
V: TRBV29-1
J: TRBJ2-5

CDR3: CASSWRTGYNEQFF
V: TRBV7-2
J: TRBJ2-1

CDR3: CASSWEGEAFF
V: TRBV6-5
J: TRBJ1-1

CDR3: CASSFSNNEQFF
V: TRBV11-1
J: TRBJ2-1

CDR3: CSASSEYEQYF
V: TRBV20-1
J: TRBJ2-7

CDR3: CASSLASGRGQNIQYF
V: TRBV7-2
J: TRBJ2-4

CDR3: CASSLAKGMNEKLFF
V: TRBV7-2
J: TRBJ1-4

CDR3: CASSSQGDAQTQYF
V: TRBV7-2
J: TRBJ2-5

CDR3: CASSIPPVGRTNTEAFF
V: TRBV19
J: TRBJ1-1

CDR3: CASSTLPGRETQYF
V: TRBV5-1
J: TRBJ2-5

CDR3: CASSSNPGPGAGYEQYF
V: TRBV7-2
J: TRBJ2-7

CDR3: CASSIFGEMNTEAFF
V: TRBV19
J: TRBJ1-1

CDR3: CASSTYGGRAGELFF
V: TRBV25-1
J: TRBJ2-2

CDR3: CSAKLLAGAYNEQFF
V: TRBV20-1
J: TRBJ2-1

CDR3: CASSQSHRLYEQYF
V: TRBV3-1
J: TRBJ2-7

CDR3: CASSPMLGAGGETQYF
V: TRBV2
J: TRBJ2-5

CDR3: CASSEGTGRNTEAFF
V: TRBV25-1
J: TRBJ1-1

CDR3: CSVDQGAYEQYF
V: TRBV29-1
J: TRBJ2-7

CDR3: CASFSERSSYNEQFF
V: TRBV6-1
J: TRBJ2-1

CDR3: CASSQESLGNEQFF
V: TRBV4-3
J: TRBJ2-1

CDR3: CASTLALAGELLF
V: TRBV5-1
J: TRBJ2-1

CDR3: CASSLAYRERNNEQFF
V: TRBV7-9
J: TRBJ2-1

CDR3: CSARRPRGNTGELFF
V: TRBV20-1
J: TRBJ2-2

CDR3: CATRRLISNQETQYF
V: TRBV6-1
J: TRBJ2-5

CDR3: CSARNRAGLASNEQFF
V: TRBV20-1
J: TRBJ2-1

CDR3: CATTSGGREQYF
V: TRBV12-5
J: TRBJ2-7

CDR3: CASSLAGQGGYTF
V: TRBV7-2
J: TRBJ1-2

CDR3: CASSQAGAGAQETQYF
V: TRBV14
J: TRBJ2-5

CDR3: CASSPTTLSGRTDTQYF
V: TRBV9
J: TRBJ2-3

CDR3: CASSLTEIADTQYF
V: TRBV7-8
J: TRBJ2-3

CDR3: CASSPGLVLKKNNEQFF
V: TRBV6-1
J: TRBJ2-1

CDR3: CASSLTPTSGNTGELFF
V: TRBV7-3
J: TRBJ2-2

CDR3: CSVDGNEQFF
V: TRBV29-1
J: TRBJ2-1

CDR3: CASSQGSSESFNEKLFF
V: TRBV14
J: TRBJ1-4

CDR3: CSAGTIANYGYTF
V: TRBV20-1
J: TRBJ1-2

CDR3: CSAEIQHTEAFF
V: TRBV20-1
J: TRBJ1-1

CDR3: CASSYSRGRGNQPQHF
V: TRBV6-2/TRBV6-3
J: TRBJ1-5

CDR3: CASSLGQASEQYF
V: TRBV7-2
J: TRBJ2-7

CDR3: CASSQDTGFSYEQYF
V: TRBV4-1
J: TRBJ2-7

CDR3: CASLGLAGGPNEQFF
V: TRBV5-1
J: TRBJ2-1

CDR3: CASSTGGGRTEAFF
V: TRBV3-1
J: TRBJ1-1

CDR3: CSPRGAHTGELFF
V: TRBV20-1
J: TRBJ2-2

CDR3: CASSSTGFAHEQYF
V: TRBV7-9
J: TRBJ2-7

CDR3: CAISEDLAGGGDNEQFF
V: TRBV10-3
J: TRBJ2-1

CDR3: CASSLGWGNEKLFF
V: TRBV7-9
J: TRBJ1-4